This TCR beta chain was recorded in a study of T cell changes during pregnancy in multiple sclerosis. Assay: immunoSEQ multiplex PCR; the TCRdb copy retains only in-frame clones and omits some. Of some 41,000 clones listed, roughly 87% were seen once; the top ten hold more than 8%. This TCR was sampled from a female donor with multiple sclerosis, enrolled in a pregnancy study. The starting material was CD8+ T cells from peripheral blood mononuclear cells, obtained in the first trimester of pregnancy.

DNA for the CDR3: TGCGCCAGCCCGTGCAGTGACAAAAACATTCAGTACTTC. It codes for CASPCSDKNIQYF. The chain employs TRBV23-1 and TRBJ2-4, with D uncertain. TRBV23-1 is an open reading frame, and its role is uncertain. Trimming stripped 8 bases from V and 3 bases from J, with 11 bases between. This CDR3 region has 13 residues.